Here is one T cell receptor beta chain with its context. This CDR3 has 17 amino acids. The junction had 7 bases not matched to a gene; V was cut back by 0 bases and J by 2 bases. Germline assignment: CDR1 SGHRS and CDR2 YFSETQ. The source of the sample is a study of blood T cell repertoires in COVID-19. Study details: The United States, Italy and Spain were the sources of the acute and convalescent COVID-19 samples. T cells, B-cell-depleted T cells, or PBMCs supplied cDNA or gDNA.

Here immunoSEQ multiplex PCR was the method, and the copy in TCRdb shows in-frame clones only, minus some. The table shows some 300,000 clones, with about 87% occurring only once. The Seattle site enrolled patients during active infection and followed them longitudinally. The V call is TRBV5-1, the J call TRBJ2-7, with TRBD2 identical over 11 bases. The receptor was derived from a woman in her forties or fifties with COVID-19, enrolled during active disease. Sequencing was carried out using peripheral blood. The CDR3 sequence is CASSLGLSGRAAYEQYF. The CDR3 nucleotides read TGCGCCAGCAGCTTGGGCCTTAGCGGGAGGGCCGCCTACGAGCAGTACTTC.